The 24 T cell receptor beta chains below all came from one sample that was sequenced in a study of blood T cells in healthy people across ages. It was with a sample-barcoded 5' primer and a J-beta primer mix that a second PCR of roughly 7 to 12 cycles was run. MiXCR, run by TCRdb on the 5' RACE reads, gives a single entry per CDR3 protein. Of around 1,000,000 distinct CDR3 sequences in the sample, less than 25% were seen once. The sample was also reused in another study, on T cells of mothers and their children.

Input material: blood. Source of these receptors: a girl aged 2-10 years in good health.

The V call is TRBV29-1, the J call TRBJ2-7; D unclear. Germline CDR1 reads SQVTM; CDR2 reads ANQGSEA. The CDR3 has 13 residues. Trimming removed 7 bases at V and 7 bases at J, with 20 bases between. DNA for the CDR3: TGCAGCGCTGACGCCCCAGGATCGGAGGAGCAGTACTTC. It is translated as CSADAPGSEEQYF.

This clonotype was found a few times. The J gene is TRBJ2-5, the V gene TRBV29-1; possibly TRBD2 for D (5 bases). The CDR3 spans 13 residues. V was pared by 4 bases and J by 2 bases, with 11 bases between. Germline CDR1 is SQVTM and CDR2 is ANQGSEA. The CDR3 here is CSVGLRGQETQYF. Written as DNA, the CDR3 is TGCAGCGTTGGTCTACGGGGACAAGAGACCCAGTACTTC.

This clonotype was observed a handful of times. CDR3 loop: CASSLQGPNGYTF. The CDR3 nucleotides are TGTGCCAGCAGTCTCCAGGGACCCAATGGCTACACCTTC. J is TRBJ1-2 and V is TRBV27; a weak D match, TRBD1 (5 bases). In germline, CDR1 is MNHEY, CDR2 SMNVEV (reference sequence). The CDR3 contains 13 residues. Trimming took 5 bases from V and 6 from J, leaving 13 bases between them.

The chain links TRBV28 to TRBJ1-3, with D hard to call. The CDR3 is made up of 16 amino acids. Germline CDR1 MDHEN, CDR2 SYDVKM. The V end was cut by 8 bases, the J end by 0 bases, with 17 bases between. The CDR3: CASSRPVVGSGNTIYF. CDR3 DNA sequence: TGTGCCAGCTCCCGTCCGGTTGTGGGCTCTGGAAACACCATATATTTT. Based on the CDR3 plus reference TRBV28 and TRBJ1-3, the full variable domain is DVKVTQSSRYLVKRTGEKVFLECVQDMDHENMFWYRQDPGLGLRLIYFSYDVKMKEKGDIPEGYSVSREKKERFSLILESASTNQTSMYLCASSRPVVGSGNTIYFGEGSWLTVV.

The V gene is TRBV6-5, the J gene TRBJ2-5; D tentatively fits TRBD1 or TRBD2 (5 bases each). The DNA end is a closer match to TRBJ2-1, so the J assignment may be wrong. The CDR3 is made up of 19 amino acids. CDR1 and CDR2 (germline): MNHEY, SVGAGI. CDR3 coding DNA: TGTGCCAGCAGTTGCCAATACATAAGACGGGACCCGTGGGGGAATGAGCAGTTCTTC. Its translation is CASSCQYIRRDPWGNEQFF.

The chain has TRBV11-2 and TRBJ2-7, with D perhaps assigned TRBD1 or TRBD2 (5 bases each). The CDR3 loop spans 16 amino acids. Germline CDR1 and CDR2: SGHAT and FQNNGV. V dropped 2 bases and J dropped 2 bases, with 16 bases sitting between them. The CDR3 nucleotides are TGTGCCAGCAGCTTAACTCAGGGAGTTATCCCCTACGAGCAGTACTTC. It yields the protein CASSLTQGVIPYEQYF.

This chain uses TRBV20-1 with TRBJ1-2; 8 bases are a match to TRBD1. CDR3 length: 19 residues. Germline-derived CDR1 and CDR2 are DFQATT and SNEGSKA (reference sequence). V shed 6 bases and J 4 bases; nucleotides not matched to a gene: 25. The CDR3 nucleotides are TGCAGTGCCCCGGATTATAACAAGGGACAGGCGGCATCCCCCTATGGCTACACCTTC. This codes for CSAPDYNKGQAASPYGYTF.

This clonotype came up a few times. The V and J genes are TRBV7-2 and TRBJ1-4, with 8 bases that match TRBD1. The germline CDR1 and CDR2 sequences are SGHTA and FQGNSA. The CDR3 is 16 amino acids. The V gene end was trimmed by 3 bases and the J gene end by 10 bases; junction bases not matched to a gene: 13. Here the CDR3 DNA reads TGTGCCAGCAGCTTGAACGGTGTGGACAGGGAGGGAAAACTGTTTTTT. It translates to CASSLNGVDREGKLFF.

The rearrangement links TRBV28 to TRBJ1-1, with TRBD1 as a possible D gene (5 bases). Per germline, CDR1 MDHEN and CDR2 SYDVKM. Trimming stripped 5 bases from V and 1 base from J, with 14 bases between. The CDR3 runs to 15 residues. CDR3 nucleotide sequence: TGTGCCAGCAGTCCAGGGTACGGGGGGAACACTGAAGCTTTCTTT. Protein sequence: CASSPGYGGNTEAFF.

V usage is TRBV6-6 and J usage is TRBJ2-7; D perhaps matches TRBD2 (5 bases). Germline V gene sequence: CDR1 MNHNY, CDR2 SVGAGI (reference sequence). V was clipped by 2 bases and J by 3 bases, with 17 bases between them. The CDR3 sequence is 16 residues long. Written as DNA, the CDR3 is TGTGCCAGCAGTTACGGACTCATCGGAGACCTCTACGAGCAGTACTTC. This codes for CASSYGLIGDLYEQYF.

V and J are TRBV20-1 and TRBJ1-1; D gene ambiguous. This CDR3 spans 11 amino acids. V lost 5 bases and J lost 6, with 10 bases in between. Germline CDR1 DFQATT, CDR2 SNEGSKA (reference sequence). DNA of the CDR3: TGCAGTGCTGTTTCTCGGCCTGAAGCTTTCTTT. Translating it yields CSAVSRPEAFF.

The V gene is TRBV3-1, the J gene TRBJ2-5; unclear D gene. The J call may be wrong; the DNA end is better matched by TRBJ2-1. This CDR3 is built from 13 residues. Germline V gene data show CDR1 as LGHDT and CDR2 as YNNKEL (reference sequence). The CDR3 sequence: CASSHSGASEQFF. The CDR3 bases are TGTGCCAGCAGCCATAGTGGCGCTAGTGAGCAGTTCTTC.

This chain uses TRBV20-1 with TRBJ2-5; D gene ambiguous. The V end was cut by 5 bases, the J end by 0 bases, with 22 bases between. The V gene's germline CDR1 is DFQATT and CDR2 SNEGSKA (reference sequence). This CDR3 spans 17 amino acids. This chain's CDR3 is CSARNEGYRMHQETQYF. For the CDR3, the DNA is TGCAGTGCTCGTAATGAAGGCTACAGAATGCACCAAGAGACCCAGTACTTC.

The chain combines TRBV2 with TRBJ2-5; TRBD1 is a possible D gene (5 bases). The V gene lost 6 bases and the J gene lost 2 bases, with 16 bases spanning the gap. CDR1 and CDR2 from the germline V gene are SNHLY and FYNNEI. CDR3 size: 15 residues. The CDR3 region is CASSPLMAGQETQYF. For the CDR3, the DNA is TGTGCCAGCAGCCCTCTTATGGCAGGGCAAGAGACCCAGTACTTC.

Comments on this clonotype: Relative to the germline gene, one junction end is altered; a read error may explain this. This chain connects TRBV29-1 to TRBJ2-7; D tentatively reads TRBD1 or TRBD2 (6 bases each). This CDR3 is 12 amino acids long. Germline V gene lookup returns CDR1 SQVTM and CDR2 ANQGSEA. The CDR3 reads CSVLLTGDIGFF. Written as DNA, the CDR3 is TGCAGCGTCCTACTAACGGGGGACATAGGGTTCTTC.

CDR3 in amino acids: CASSSSGGLWTREQFF. CDR3 sequence (DNA): TGTGCCAGCAGCTCCTCGGGGGGACTGTGGACCCGGGAGCAGTTCTTC. V is TRBV11-1 and J is TRBJ2-1, with 7 bases lining up with TRBD2. The CDR3 is 16 amino acids. Trimming took 4 bases from V and 10 from J; bases not matched to a gene: 16. The germline V gene has CDR1 SGHAT and CDR2 FQDESV (reference sequence).

CDR3 in amino acids: CASSKGQPVSGNTIYF. Written as DNA, the CDR3 is TGTGCCAGCAGCAAAGGCCAGCCAGTCTCTGGAAACACCATATATTTT. The chain has TRBV7-8 and TRBJ1-3; unclear D gene. There are 16 residues in the CDR3. V shed 5 bases and J shed 0 bases, with 14 bases lying between them. The V gene's germline CDR1 is SGHVS and CDR2 FQNEAQ.

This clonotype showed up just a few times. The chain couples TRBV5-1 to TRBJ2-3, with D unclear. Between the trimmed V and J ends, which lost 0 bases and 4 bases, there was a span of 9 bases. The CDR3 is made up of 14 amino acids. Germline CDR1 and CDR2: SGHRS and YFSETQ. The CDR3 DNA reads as TGCGCCAGCAGCTTGGCCGGGTTTGCAGATACGCAGTATTTT. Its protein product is CASSLAGFADTQYF.

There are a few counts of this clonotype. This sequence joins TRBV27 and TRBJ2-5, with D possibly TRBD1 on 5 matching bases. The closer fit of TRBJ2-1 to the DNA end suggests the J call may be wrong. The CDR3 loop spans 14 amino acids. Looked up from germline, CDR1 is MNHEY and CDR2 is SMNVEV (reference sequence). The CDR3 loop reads CASSFQGKYNEQFF. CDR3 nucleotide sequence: TGTGCCAGCAGTTTCCAGGGAAAGTACAATGAGCAGTTCTTC.

The CDR3 region has the DNA TGCAGTGCTCCGGTCGCTAGCGGGAGGAATGAGCAGTTCTTC. Its protein product is CSAPVASGRNEQFF. The chain links TRBV20-1 to TRBJ2-1; the match to TRBD2 covers 11 bases. Losses at the gene ends were 5 bases for V and 7 bases for J; bases not matched to a gene: 7. This CDR3 region has 14 residues. Germline CDR1 DFQATT, CDR2 SNEGSKA (reference sequence).

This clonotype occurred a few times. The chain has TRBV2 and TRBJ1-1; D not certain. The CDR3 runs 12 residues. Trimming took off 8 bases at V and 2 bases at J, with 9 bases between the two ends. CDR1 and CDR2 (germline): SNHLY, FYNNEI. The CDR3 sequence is CASVMGNTEAFF. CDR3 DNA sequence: TGTGCCAGCGTGATGGGTAACACTGAAGCTTTCTTT.

CDR3 nucleotide sequence: TGCGCCAGCAGCCAAGGTCCCGGGACAGGGACTTCTCAGTACTTC. Its protein is CASSQGPGTGTSQYF. The gene calls are TRBV4-1 and TRBJ2-4, with TRBD1 matching 9 bases. The length of the CDR3 is 15 residues. Germline V gives CDR1 MGHRA, CDR2 YSYEKL. Losses at the gene ends were 1 base for V and 12 bases for J; bases not matched to a gene: 10.

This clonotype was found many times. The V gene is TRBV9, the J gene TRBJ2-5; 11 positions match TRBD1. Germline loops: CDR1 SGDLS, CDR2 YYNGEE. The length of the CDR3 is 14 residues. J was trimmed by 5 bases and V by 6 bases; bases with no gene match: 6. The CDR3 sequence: CASKGQGESETQYF. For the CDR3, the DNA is TGTGCCAGCAAGGGACAGGGGGAATCGGAGACCCAGTACTTC.

The DNA of the CDR3 is TGCGCCAGCAGCCACCATCCTCTCTACGAGCAGTACTTC. Protein product: CASSHHPLYEQYF. V is TRBV4-3 and J is TRBJ2-7; D is ambiguous. This CDR3 is 13 amino acids long. Germline V gene lookup returns CDR1 LGHNA and CDR2 YSLEER. V lost 3 bases, J lost 3 bases, and 9 bases lay in between.